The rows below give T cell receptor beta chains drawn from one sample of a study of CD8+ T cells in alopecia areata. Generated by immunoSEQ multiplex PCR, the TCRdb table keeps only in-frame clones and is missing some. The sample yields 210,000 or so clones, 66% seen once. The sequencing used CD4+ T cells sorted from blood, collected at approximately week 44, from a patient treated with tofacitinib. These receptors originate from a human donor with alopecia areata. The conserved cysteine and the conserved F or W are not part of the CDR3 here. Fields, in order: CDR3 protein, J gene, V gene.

CDR3 protein: ASSFWSQGVSRNIQY
J gene: TRBJ2-4
V gene: TRBV28

CDR3 protein: AWMQGASHYSEAF
J gene: TRBJ1-1
V gene: TRBV30

CDR3 protein: ASSFETGKTNEQF
J gene: TRBJ2-1
V gene: TRBV5-1

CDR3 protein: SVRNLLTLEQY
J gene: TRBJ2-7
V gene: TRBV29-1

CDR3 protein: SVASGQRTSGANVLT
J gene: TRBJ2-6
V gene: TRBV29-1

CDR3 protein: SYARGPSPNTGELF
J gene: TRBJ2-2
V gene: TRBV29-1

CDR3 protein: ASSLQTGDYGYT
J gene: TRBJ1-2
V gene: TRBV6-6

CDR3 protein: AWRKKDDTEAF
J gene: TRBJ1-1
V gene: TRBV30

CDR3 protein: ASSGTETQY
J gene: TRBJ2-5
V gene: TRBV7-2

CDR3 protein: ASSPTPDEQY
J gene: TRBJ2-7
V gene: TRBV18

CDR3 protein: SVRPNPDTEAF
J gene: TRBJ1-1
V gene: TRBV29-1

CDR3 protein: ASSLARGNTEAF
J gene: TRBJ1-1
V gene: TRBV5-1

CDR3 protein: AWILGKTQY
J gene: TRBJ2-5
V gene: TRBV30

CDR3 protein: ASSLGAVSFETQY
J gene: TRBJ2-5
V gene: TRBV7-9

CDR3 protein: SGQGAYEQY
J gene: .
V gene: TRBV29-1

CDR3 protein: ASSGARTYGYT
J gene: TRBJ1-2
V gene: TRBV2

CDR3 protein: SVEERREQY
J gene: TRBJ2-7
V gene: TRBV29-1

CDR3 protein: ATTGTGGFGRANVLT
J gene: TRBJ2-6
V gene: TRBV25-1

CDR3 protein: ASSPSPKGLSSYEQY
J gene: TRBJ2-7
V gene: TRBV19

CDR3 protein: ASSSKGTDTQY
J gene: TRBJ2-3
V gene: TRBV27

CDR3 protein: AWRPRTGGKEKLF
J gene: TRBJ1-4
V gene: TRBV30

CDR3 protein: ASSQRAEGANVLT
J gene: TRBJ2-6
V gene: TRBV4-3

CDR3 protein: ASSLGGAYGYT
J gene: TRBJ1-2
V gene: TRBV19

CDR3 protein: SVGLAEETQY
J gene: TRBJ2-5
V gene: TRBV29-1

CDR3 protein: SVATRFTDTQY
J gene: TRBJ2-3
V gene: TRBV29-1

CDR3 protein: ASSLSYGGNTGELF
J gene: TRBJ2-2
V gene: TRBV7-2

CDR3 protein: ASSPRGQYTDTQY
J gene: TRBJ2-3
V gene: TRBV4-3

CDR3 protein: AWSGLAPYNEQF
J gene: TRBJ2-1
V gene: TRBV30

CDR3 protein: ASSPWGGITDTQY
J gene: TRBJ2-3
V gene: TRBV6-5

CDR3 protein: ASVRRQGRTEAF
J gene: TRBJ1-1
V gene: TRBV30

CDR3 protein: AWSVNLGETQY
J gene: TRBJ2-5
V gene: TRBV30

CDR3 protein: ASSFERGYYGYT
J gene: TRBJ1-2
V gene: TRBV28

CDR3 protein: ASSFDSMNTEAF
J gene: TRBJ1-1
V gene: TRBV11-3

CDR3 protein: AISESSPTGSEQY
J gene: TRBJ2-7
V gene: TRBV10-3

CDR3 protein: AMGGRQPQH
J gene: TRBJ1-5
V gene: TRBV30

CDR3 protein: SVTWLGDRWEITDTQY
J gene: TRBJ2-3
V gene: TRBV29-1

CDR3 protein: ASSPQQPTRDYGYT
J gene: TRBJ1-2
V gene: TRBV14

CDR3 protein: ASSQGLTVMNTEAF
J gene: TRBJ1-1
V gene: TRBV4-3

CDR3 protein: AWTLAGANVLT
J gene: TRBJ2-6
V gene: TRBV30

CDR3 protein: ASFGGGVDSTEAF
J gene: TRBJ1-1
V gene: TRBV6-1

CDR3 protein: SVGSTAPNEKLF
J gene: TRBJ1-4
V gene: TRBV29-1

CDR3 protein: SVWDGGSYGYT
J gene: TRBJ1-2
V gene: TRBV29-1

CDR3 protein: SVKRGTEAF
J gene: TRBJ1-1
V gene: TRBV29-1

CDR3 protein: ASSEAGGRSYNEQF
J gene: TRBJ2-1
V gene: TRBV28

CDR3 protein: SVVGHFTDTQY
J gene: TRBJ2-3
V gene: TRBV29-1

CDR3 protein: SVDLAGGTDTQY
J gene: TRBJ2-3
V gene: TRBV29-1

CDR3 protein: ASTEDNEKLF
J gene: TRBJ1-4
V gene: TRBV7-2

CDR3 protein: ASGLVIGETQY
J gene: TRBJ2-5
V gene: TRBV12-5

CDR3 protein: SVSRGMNTEAF
J gene: TRBJ1-1
V gene: TRBV29-1

CDR3 protein: SVAQLGNEKLF
J gene: TRBJ1-4
V gene: TRBV29-1

CDR3 protein: SVENPDDGYT
J gene: TRBJ1-2
V gene: TRBV29-1

CDR3 protein: ASRRREGGTEAF
J gene: TRBJ1-1
V gene: TRBV27

CDR3 protein: AWRQTGQGQPQH
J gene: TRBJ1-5
V gene: TRBV30

CDR3 protein: ASSQRRALGETQY
J gene: TRBJ2-5
V gene: TRBV2

CDR3 protein: SVEGTSGGPSYEQY
J gene: TRBJ2-7
V gene: TRBV29-1

CDR3 protein: ASSESKTGLLGETQY
J gene: TRBJ2-5
V gene: TRBV25-1

CDR3 protein: ASSLQTKQF
J gene: TRBJ2-1
V gene: TRBV28